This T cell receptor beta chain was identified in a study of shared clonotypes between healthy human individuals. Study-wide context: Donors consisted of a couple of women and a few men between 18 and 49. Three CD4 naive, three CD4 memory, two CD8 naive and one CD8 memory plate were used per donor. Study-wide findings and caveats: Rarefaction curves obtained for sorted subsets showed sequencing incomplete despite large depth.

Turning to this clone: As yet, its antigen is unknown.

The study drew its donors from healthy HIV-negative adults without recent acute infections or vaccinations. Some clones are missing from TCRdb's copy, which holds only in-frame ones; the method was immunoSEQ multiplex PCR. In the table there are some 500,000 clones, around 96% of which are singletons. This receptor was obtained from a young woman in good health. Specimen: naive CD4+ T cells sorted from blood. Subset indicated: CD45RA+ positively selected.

This CDR3 is CASRERQEKLFF. The CDR3 DNA follows: TGTGCCAGCAGAGAACGACAGGAAAAACTGTTTTTT. The chain carries TRBV6-1 and TRBJ1-4; the D gene is possibly TRBD1 (5 bases). The V end lost 6 bases, the J end lost 8 bases, and 10 bases lay between the germline ends. The germline CDR1 and CDR2 sequences are MNHNS and SASEGT. This CDR3 is built from 12 residues.